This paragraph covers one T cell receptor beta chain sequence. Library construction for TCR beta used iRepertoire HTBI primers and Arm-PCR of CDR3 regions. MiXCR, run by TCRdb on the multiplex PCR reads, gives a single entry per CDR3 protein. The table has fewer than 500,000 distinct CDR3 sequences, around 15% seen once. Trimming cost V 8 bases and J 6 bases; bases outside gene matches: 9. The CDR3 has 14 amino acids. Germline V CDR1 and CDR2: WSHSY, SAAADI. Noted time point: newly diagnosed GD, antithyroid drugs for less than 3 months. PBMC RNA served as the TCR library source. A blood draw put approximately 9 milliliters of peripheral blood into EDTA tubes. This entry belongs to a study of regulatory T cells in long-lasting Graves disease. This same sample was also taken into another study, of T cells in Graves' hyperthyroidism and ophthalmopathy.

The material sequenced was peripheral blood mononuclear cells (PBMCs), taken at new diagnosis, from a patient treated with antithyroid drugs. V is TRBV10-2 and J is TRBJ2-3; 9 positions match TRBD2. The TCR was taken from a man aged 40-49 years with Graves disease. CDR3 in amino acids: CASSLAGEGDTQYF. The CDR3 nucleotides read TGCGCCAGCTCCTTAGCGGGAGAGGGGGATACGCAGTATTTT.